The 24 T cell receptor beta chains listed next were all sequenced from one sample in a study of T cell responses to AZD1222 COVID-19 vaccine. Sequenced by immunoSEQ multiplex PCR; TCRdb stores in-frame clones only, minus some. The sample yields about 110,000 clones, 88% seen once. Sample: peripheral blood, taken on day 0 of AZD1222 vaccination. The receptor source for this set is an adult in good health.

V and J are TRBV10-2 and TRBJ1-4; no reliable D call. Germline V gives CDR1 WSHSY, CDR2 SAAADI. Trimming removed 3 bases at V and 0 bases at J, with 8 bases between. The CDR3 is made up of 15 amino acids. Here the CDR3 reads CASSDRAATNEKLFF. The CDR3 DNA follows: TGCGCCAGCAGTGATAGGGCTGCAACTAATGAAAAACTGTTTTTT.

This clone was counted only a few times. The rearrangement joins TRBV7-8 to TRBJ1-1, with 8 bases aligning to TRBD1. V lost 6 bases to trimming and J lost 4 bases; unmatched junction nucleotides: 4. Germline-derived CDR1 and CDR2 are SGHVS and FQNEAQ. The CDR3 covers 13 residues. CDR3 nucleotides: TGTGCCAGCAGGACCAGGGGGCCCACTGAAGCTTTCTTT. Protein product: CASRTRGPTEAFF.

This clone was found a few times. The rearrangement joins TRBV27 to TRBJ2-2; 11 bases match TRBD2. Germline V gene data show CDR1 as MNHEY and CDR2 as SMNVEV (reference sequence). The length of the CDR3 is 17 residues. Trimming at V came to 3 bases and at J to 3 bases, leaving 6 bases not matched to a gene. The CDR3 protein is CASSFPGTSGHTGELFF. The CDR3 DNA follows: TGTGCCAGCAGTTTCCCCGGGACTAGCGGCCACACCGGGGAGCTGTTTTTT.

This clone has only a few counts. This chain connects TRBV4-1 to TRBJ2-7; 8 bases are shared with TRBD1. V shed 0 bases and J 6 bases; nucleotides not matched to a gene: 13. Germline CDR1 reads MGHRA; CDR2 reads YSYEKL. The CDR3 has 17 residues. DNA for the CDR3: TGCGCCAGCAGCCAAGATCCCGGAGGTGGGACAGGAGCCGAGCAGTACTTC. It is translated as CASSQDPGGGTGAEQYF.

The chain carries TRBV28 and TRBJ2-1; D not certain. Germline assignment: CDR1 MDHEN and CDR2 SYDVKM. Between the trimmed V and J ends, which lost 2 bases and 3 bases, there was a span of 5 bases. The CDR3 extends over 13 amino acids. The DNA of the CDR3 is TGTGCCAGCAGTTTACCCAACTACAATGAGCAGTTCTTC. This codes for CASSLPNYNEQFF.

The chain combines TRBV6-5 with TRBJ1-2, with 12 bases that match TRBD1. This CDR3 spans 15 amino acids. The germline gives CDR1 MNHEY, CDR2 SVGAGI. V lost 4 bases to trimming and J lost 4 bases; unmatched junction nucleotides: 4. Written as DNA, the CDR3 is TGTGCCAGCAGTTCCGGGACAGGGGGCATCTATGGCTACACCTTC. Encoded protein: CASSSGTGGIYGYTF.

The V and J genes are TRBV5-1 and TRBJ2-7; D is ambiguous. V lost 4 bases and J 4 bases, leaving 12 bases between the germline ends. The CDR3 consists of 13 residues. Germline assignment: CDR1 SGHRS and CDR2 YFSETQ. CDR3 sequence (DNA): TGCGCCAGCAGCAACGATCAAAGATACGAGCAGTACTTC. It specifies CASSNDQRYEQYF. Together with reference TRBV5-1 and TRBJ2-7, the CDR3 gives the full variable domain: KAGVTQTPRYLIKTRGQQVTLSCSPISGHRSVSWYQQTPGQGLQFLFEYFSETQRNKGNFPGRFSGRQFSNSRSEMNVSTLELGDSALYLCASSNDQRYEQYFGPGTRLTVT.

The chain employs TRBV7-9 and TRBJ2-3; 11 nucleotides agree with TRBD2. The CDR3 totals 16 residues. Losses at the gene ends were 3 bases for V and 2 bases for J; bases not matched to a gene: 4. Looked up from germline, CDR1 is SEHNR and CDR2 is FQNEAQ (reference sequence). The CDR3 coding sequence is TGTGCCAGCAGCTTTGGGACTAGCGGAAACACAGATACGCAGTATTTT. The encoded protein is CASSFGTSGNTDTQYF. Complete variable domain (other parts from reference TRBV7-9 and TRBJ2-3): DTGVSQNPRHKITKRGQNVTFRCDPISEHNRLYWYRQTLGQGPEFLTYFQNEAQLEKSRLLSDRFSAERPKGSFSTLEIQRTEQGDSAMYLCASSFGTSGNTDTQYFGPGTRLTVL.

The chain carries TRBV10-3 and TRBJ1-1; D remains unclear. The germline CDR1 and CDR2 sequences are ENHRY and SYGVKD. CDR3 size: 13 residues. V lost 6 bases to trimming and J lost 2 bases, with 10 bases between them. Written as DNA, the CDR3 is TGTGCCATCAGGGTGACACCTAACACTGAAGCTTTCTTT. Encoded protein: CAIRVTPNTEAFF.

This clone was recorded once. This chain links TRBV4-1 with TRBJ2-3, with 9 bases lining up with TRBD1. With 1 base clipped from V and 6 bases from J, the junction kept 14 bases outside the gene matches. This CDR3 is 18 amino acids long. CDR1 and CDR2 from the germline V gene are MGHRA and YSYEKL. The chain's CDR3 is CASSQVLLGTGKDDTQYF. Here the CDR3 DNA reads TGCGCCAGCAGCCAAGTACTTTTAGGGACAGGGAAGGATGATACGCAGTATTTT.

This clone was recorded once. The CDR3 region is CASSPHPGQGNQPQHF. CDR3 in DNA: TGTGCCAGCAGCCCTCATCCGGGACAGGGCAATCAGCCCCAGCATTTT. The chain recombines TRBV5-5 with TRBJ1-5; TRBD1 matches at 8 bases. Germline V CDR1 and CDR2: SGHKS, YYEKEE (reference sequence). V lost 4 bases and J lost 2; bases outside the gene matches: 8. The CDR3 contains 16 residues.

The chain employs TRBV6-5 and TRBJ1-1; D is unclear. From germline, CDR1 is MNHEY and CDR2 SVGAGI. The CDR3 runs to 15 residues. V was clipped by 1 base and J by 1 base, with 10 bases between them. The CDR3 sequence: CASSYWNRENTEAFF. In DNA form, the CDR3 reads TGTGCCAGCAGTTACTGGAACCGGGAGAACACTGAAGCTTTCTTT.

The CDR3 protein is CASSMGPPPRSPLHF. The CDR3 DNA reads TGTGCCAGTAGTATGGGACCGCCGCCTAGATCACCCCTCCACTTT. This sequence joins TRBV19 and TRBJ1-6, with D tentatively TRBD1 (5 bases). V was cut by 3 bases and J by 10 bases, with 16 bases left in between. The CDR3 length is 15 residues. Germline CDR1 reads LNHDA; CDR2 reads SQIVND (reference sequence).

The chain is built from TRBV6-5 and TRBJ1-5; D not resolved. The CDR3 is 14 residues long. Looked up from germline, CDR1 is MNHEY and CDR2 is SVGAGI. V was cut by 2 bases and J by 4 bases, with 9 bases left in between. CDR3 amino acids: CASSYGKGNQPQHF. CDR3 nucleotides: TGTGCCAGCAGTTACGGAAAAGGGAATCAGCCCCAGCATTTT.

The J gene is TRBJ1-1, the V gene TRBV5-6; D is ambiguous. The V gene lost 3 bases and the J gene lost 1 base, with 7 bases spanning the gap. The CDR3 is 13 residues long. Germline CDR1 and CDR2: SGHDT and YYEEEE. This CDR3 is CASSWRGNTEAFF. The CDR3 bases are TGTGCCAGCAGCTGGCGGGGGAACACTGAAGCTTTCTTT.

This clone was counted a single time. J is TRBJ1-1 and V is TRBV3-1 (or the pseudogene TRBV3-2); D remains ambiguous. V gave up 0 bases and J gave up 0 bases, with 5 bases separating them. Germline CDR1 and CDR2: LGHDT and YNNKEL (reference sequence). This CDR3 is built from 14 residues. CDR3 sequence reads: CASSQDWLNTEAFF. The DNA of the CDR3 is TGTGCCAGCAGCCAAGATTGGCTGAACACTGAAGCTTTCTTT.

This chain links TRBV14 with TRBJ2-7, with 9 bases that match TRBD1. Germline-derived CDR1 and CDR2 are SGHDN and FVKESK. The CDR3 runs to 14 residues. V gave up 6 bases and J gave up 4 bases; unmatched junction bases: 7. CDR3 region: CASSSGTGTYEQYF. As DNA, the CDR3 is TGTGCCAGCAGTTCCGGGACAGGGACTTACGAGCAGTACTTC.

The gene calls are TRBV18 and TRBJ1-1; no clear D. CDR1 and CDR2 (germline): KGHSH, LQKENI. The CDR3 runs to 16 residues. Trimming pared 0 bases from V and 0 bases from J, leaving 11 bases between. The CDR3 DNA follows: TGTGCCAGCTCACCACCCTCCCAGTCCATGAACACTGAAGCTTTCTTT. This sequence encodes CASSPPSQSMNTEAFF.

This clone was picked up a small number of times. The V and J genes are TRBV2 and TRBJ1-5; D is perhaps TRBD1 (6 bases). CDR1 and CDR2 from the germline V gene are SNHLY and FYNNEI. Trimming took 7 bases from V and 1 from J, leaving 14 bases between them. The CDR3 is 15 amino acids. CDR3 bases: TGTGCCAGCAACTTACAGGGAGGGAGCAATCAGCCCCAGCATTTT. Translated: CASNLQGGSNQPQHF.

This clone has just a few counts. The gene calls are TRBV6-5 and TRBJ2-3; 7 nucleotides align to TRBD2. V shed 6 bases and J 6 bases; nucleotides not matched to a gene: 12. Germline CDR1 is MNHEY and CDR2 is SVGAGI. CDR3 size: 15 residues. As DNA, the CDR3 is TGTGCCAGCAGCTCGTCAGCGAGCGGGGCCGATACGCAGTATTTT. As protein: CASSSSASGADTQYF.

The chain carries TRBV30 and TRBJ1-2; tentatively, D is TRBD1 (6 bases). Deletions cut 3 bases from V and 2 bases from J, with 13 bases between. Germline loops: CDR1 GTSNPN, CDR2 SVGIG (reference sequence). The CDR3 runs to 14 residues. This CDR3 reads CAWSRGHTNYGYTF. In DNA form, the CDR3 reads TGTGCCTGGAGCCGGGGGCACACCAACTATGGCTACACCTTC.

This clone was counted only a few times. This rearrangement joins TRBV11-2 to TRBJ2-1; D possibly uses TRBD1 or TRBD2 (6 bases each). Per germline, CDR1 SGHAT and CDR2 FQNNGV. The CDR3 has 16 residues. Trimming pared 4 bases from V and 8 bases from J, leaving 21 bases between. CDR3 sequence reads: CASSSMNGGWGHEQFF. CDR3 DNA sequence: TGTGCCAGCAGCTCAATGAACGGGGGCTGGGGTCATGAGCAGTTCTTC.

The gene calls are TRBV3-1 (or the pseudogene TRBV3-2) and TRBJ2-2; D possibly corresponds to TRBD1 (5 bases). Per germline, CDR1 LGHDT and CDR2 YNNKEL (reference sequence). The CDR3 is 14 amino acids. The V end lost 3 bases, the J end lost 4 bases, and 9 bases lay between the germline ends. Here the CDR3 DNA reads TGTGCCAGCAGCCAGTCAGGGTCCACCGGGGAGCTGTTTTTT. Protein: CASSQSGSTGELFF.

V and J are TRBV25-1 and TRBJ1-4; D unresolved. Germline V lookup: CDR1 MGHDK, CDR2 SYGVNS. Trimming took 4 bases from V and 4 from J, leaving 13 bases between them. CDR3 size: 15 residues. This chain's CDR3 is CASSANSAYNEKLFF. CDR3 in DNA: TGTGCCAGCAGTGCCAACAGTGCCTATAATGAAAAACTGTTTTTT.